This T cell receptor beta chain appears in the sequencing data of a study of early T cells in non-severe SARS-CoV-2 infection. Study outcomes and limitations: Anti-spike CD8 responses were favored in VDJdb matching, and private and CD4 specificities were missed.

V was cut by 3 bases and J by 2 bases, with 8 bases left in between. The CDR3 has 15 residues. With respect to this clonotype: What it binds is unknown.

TCRdb passed the 5' RACE reads through MiXCR, listing each CDR3 protein once. Of about 83,000 distinct CDR3 sequences listed, roughly an eighth are singletons. The sequence derives from an adult who was a healthcare worker with PCR-confirmed SARS-CoV-2 infection or an uninfected control (not recorded which). Sequenced: whole blood. V usage is TRBV12-3 or TRBV12-4 and J usage is TRBJ2-6, with D uncertain. CDR3 residues: CASSLWQPGANVLTF. CDR3 nucleotides: TGTGCCAGCAGTTTGTGGCAGCCTGGGGCCAACGTCCTGACTTTC.